These 25 T cell receptor beta chains were sequenced from one sample in a study of T cells in Graves' hyperthyroidism and ophthalmopathy. TCR beta CDR3 sequences were amplified from RNA transcripts. An initial round of RT-PCR targeting the TCR CDR3 relied on the HTBI primer set. TCRdb reprocessed the multiplex PCR reads with MiXCR, giving one entry per CDR3 protein. The repertoire has about 330,000 distinct CDR3 sequences, roughly 13% of them found once; the top ten carry around 32%. Source material: blood. These TCRs come from a woman aged 35 to 49 with Graves' ophthalmopathy.

This clonotype has a count of ten or more. The CDR3 DNA reads as TGTGCCAGCAGCCTGGTGGGGACAGGACACAATGAGCAGTTCTTC. Translation gives CASSLVGTGHNEQFF. This sequence joins TRBV28 and TRBJ2-1, with 8 bases aligning to TRBD1. The germline gives CDR1 MDHEN, CDR2 SYDVKM. The CDR3 has 15 amino acids. V was clipped by 6 bases and J by 5 bases; unmatched bases: 9.

The chain joins TRBV6-5 to TRBJ1-1; D is possibly TRBD1 (6 bases). V gave up 3 bases and J gave up 6 bases, with 17 bases separating them. CDR3 length: 15 amino acids. The V gene's germline CDR1 is MNHEY and CDR2 SVGAGI. The CDR3 DNA sequence: TGTGCCAGCAGTTATGAGGGTAGGGGGTATTCTGAAGCTTTCTTT. It translates to CASSYEGRGYSEAFF.

This clonotype showed up just a few times. The rearrangement joins TRBV11-2 to TRBJ2-7; D is perhaps TRBD2 (6 bases). This CDR3 comprises 15 residues. Trimming cost V 1 base and J 0 bases, with 10 bases left between them. Germline CDR1 reads SGHAT; CDR2 reads FQNNGV. The CDR3 is CASSLGGVLSYEQYF. The CDR3, as DNA: TGTGCCAGCAGCTTAGGCGGGGTCCTCTCCTACGAGCAGTACTTC.

This clonotype was picked up a small number of times. The gene calls are TRBV18 and TRBJ1-1; the D is unclear. The CDR3 is made up of 12 amino acids. V gave up 2 bases and J gave up 8 bases, with 9 bases separating them. The germline CDR1 and CDR2 sequences are KGHSH and LQKENI. The CDR3 is CASSPAGREAFF. Here the CDR3 DNA reads TGTGCCAGCTCACCAGCCGGCAGAGAAGCTTTCTTT.

This clonotype was seen ten or more times. The chain uses TRBV28 and TRBJ2-3; D tentatively reads TRBD1 or TRBD2 (6 bases each). Looked up from germline, CDR1 is MDHEN and CDR2 is SYDVKM. Trimming took off 7 bases at V and 1 base at J, with 18 bases between the two ends. The CDR3 runs 16 residues. The CDR3 reads CASTIGGGWGTDTQYF. Written as DNA, the CDR3 is TGTGCCAGCACCATTGGAGGGGGTTGGGGCACAGATACGCAGTATTTT.

This clonotype was counted ten times or more. V usage is TRBV19 and J usage is TRBJ1-5; 7 nucleotides agree with TRBD1. Trimming removed 3 bases from V and 7 bases from J; junction bases left unmatched: 6. In germline, CDR1 is LNHDA, CDR2 SQIVND (reference sequence). The CDR3 spans 14 residues. The CDR3 region is CASSIGTAEQPQHF. For the CDR3, the DNA is TGTGCCAGTAGTATCGGGACAGCCGAACAGCCCCAGCATTTT.

The sample holds a few counts of this clonotype. V is TRBV29-1 and J is TRBJ2-5; D possibly corresponds to TRBD2 (6 bases). The ends were cut back, 3 bases at V and 5 bases at J, with 16 bases in the middle. Per the germline V gene, CDR1 is SQVTM and CDR2 is ANQGSEA. This CDR3 region has 14 residues. The CDR3 sequence is CSVDFSARGETQYF. CDR3 nucleotide sequence: TGCAGCGTTGATTTCTCGGCCCGGGGGGAGACCCAGTACTTC.

In DNA form, the CDR3 reads TGTGCCACCCAGGACCGCTTCTACGAGCAGTACTTC. Residues: CATQDRFYEQYF. The chain is built from TRBV6-1 and TRBJ2-7; no clear D gene. Trimming took 10 bases from V and 3 from J, leaving 13 bases between them. The CDR3 spans 12 residues. The germline V gene has CDR1 MNHNS and CDR2 SASEGT.

The chain is built from TRBV6-1 and TRBJ2-5; D is ambiguous. CDR1 is MNHNS, CDR2 SASEGT, per germline. CDR3 length: 15 amino acids. Trimming removed 6 bases at V and 5 bases at J, with 19 bases between. In nucleotides, the CDR3 is TGTGCCAGCAGAAATACACTAAATAGTGGGGAGACCCAGTACTTC. Protein: CASRNTLNSGETQYF.

Only a few counts were recorded for this clonotype. The V gene is TRBV7-9, the J gene TRBJ2-7, with a tentative D call TRBD1 (5 bases). The germline V and J ends were trimmed by 6 bases and 2 bases, with 17 bases remaining between them. The CDR3 spans 15 residues. Germline lookup yields CDR1 SEHNR and CDR2 FQNEAQ (reference sequence). CDR3 in DNA: TGTGCCAGCAGTCCAGGGAACAGGATTACCTACGAGCAGTACTTC. It translates to CASSPGNRITYEQYF.

This chain connects TRBV29-1 to TRBJ2-1; weak D call: TRBD2 (5 bases). This CDR3 spans 15 amino acids. From germline, CDR1 is SQVTM and CDR2 ANQGSEA. Trimming removed 4 bases at V and 8 bases at J, with 21 bases between. This CDR3 is CSVGSKGGPGHEQFF. In nucleotides, the CDR3 is TGCAGCGTTGGGAGCAAAGGAGGTCCTGGCCATGAGCAGTTCTTC.

This clonotype was counted ten times or more. The chain joins TRBV25-1 to TRBJ2-1, with a weak D call TRBD1 (6 bases). Germline values: CDR1 MGHDK, CDR2 SYGVNS. There are 16 residues in the CDR3. The V and J ends lost 5 bases and 5 bases respectively, with 19 bases between them. The CDR3: CASSKGAGTHNNEQFF. The CDR3 nucleotides read TGTGCCAGCAGTAAAGGAGCCGGGACACACAACAATGAGCAGTTCTTC.

The V call is TRBV28, the J call TRBJ1-1; TRBD1 matches 10 bases. V trimming: 3 bases; J trimming: 4 bases; junction bases outside the gene matches: 11. Looked up from germline, CDR1 is MDHEN and CDR2 is SYDVKM. CDR3 size: 17 residues. Written as DNA, the CDR3 is TGTGCCAGCAGTTTCTCCCCTGGGACAGGGGTGGGCACTGAAGCTTTCTTT. It specifies CASSFSPGTGVGTEAFF.

The chain recombines TRBV20-1 with TRBJ2-3; TRBD2 aligns across 7 bases. In germline, CDR1 is DFQATT, CDR2 SNEGSKA (reference sequence). This CDR3 region has 15 residues. After removal of 3 bases from V and 0 bases from J, the junction contained 6 bases not matched to a gene. DNA for the CDR3: TGCAGTGCTAGTGCCCTTAGCGGGAGCACAGATACGCAGTATTTT. This gives the protein CSASALSGSTDTQYF.

This clonotype has just a few counts. This chain joins TRBV5-6 and TRBJ2-2; D may be TRBD2 (5 bases). Germline CDR1 and CDR2: SGHDT and YYEEEE. This CDR3 contains 14 residues. V was pared by 1 base and J by 4 bases, with 8 bases between. DNA of the CDR3: TGTGCCAGCAGCTTGCCGCTAGCCACCGGGGAGCTGTTTTTT. It is translated as CASSLPLATGELFF.

This clonotype occurred many times. The chain couples TRBV5-1 to TRBJ1-3; unclear D gene. Trimming cost V 0 bases and J 0 bases, with 7 bases left between them. The length of the CDR3 is 15 residues. Germline CDR1 reads SGHRS; CDR2 reads YFSETQ. The CDR3 loop is CASSLGRSSGNTIYF. In DNA form, the CDR3 reads TGCGCCAGCAGCTTGGGCAGGAGCTCTGGAAACACCATATATTTT.

The V gene is TRBV12-3 or TRBV12-4, the J gene TRBJ1-2, with 8 nucleotides matching TRBD1. Trimming took 3 bases from V and 14 from J; bases not matched to a gene: 8. The CDR3 contains 12 residues. The CDR3 spells CASSFYGQGATF. CDR3 DNA sequence: TGTGCCAGCAGTTTCTACGGACAGGGCGCAACCTTC.

This clonotype was seen ten or more times. The V call is TRBV18, the J call TRBJ1-1; D is possibly TRBD1 (6 bases). The ends were cut back, 6 bases at V and 2 bases at J, with 16 bases in the middle. Germline V lookup: CDR1 KGHSH, CDR2 LQKENI. CDR3 length: 15 amino acids. CDR3 bases: TGTGCCAGCTCGCCAGGGGTGGGGCTCAACACTGAAGCTTTCTTT. This translates into CASSPGVGLNTEAFF.

This clonotype has only a few counts. The chain has TRBV25-1 and TRBJ2-7; possibly TRBD1 or TRBD2 for D (5 bases each). Trimming removed 2 bases at V and 3 bases at J, with 11 bases between. This CDR3 region has 14 residues. The V gene's germline CDR1 is MGHDK and CDR2 SYGVNS. The CDR3 loop reads CASSEPGRNYEQYF. CDR3 in DNA: TGTGCCAGCAGTGAACCGGGACGGAACTACGAGCAGTACTTC.

At least ten counts were recorded for this clonotype. V is TRBV10-3 and J is TRBJ1-2; D perhaps matches TRBD1 (5 bases). V was cut by 8 bases and J by 7 bases, with 14 bases left in between. Germline lookup yields CDR1 ENHRY and CDR2 SYGVKD. The CDR3 loop spans 12 amino acids. CDR3 loop: CAIGGGSSGYTF. CDR3 DNA: TGTGCCATCGGCGGGGGTTCGAGTGGCTACACCTTC.

This clonotype was recorded many times. CDR3 DNA: TGCAGTGCTAGAGTGCCCGCAGGAGCAAACACTGAAGCTTTCTTT. It yields the protein CSARVPAGANTEAFF. The rearrangement joins TRBV20-1 to TRBJ1-1, with D unclear. Trimming shortened V by 1 base and J by 2 bases, and 14 bases separated the two germline ends. Germline V lookup: CDR1 DFQATT, CDR2 SNEGSKA (reference sequence). This CDR3 has 15 residues.

V gene TRBV20-1 combines with J gene TRBJ2-2, with TRBD1 as a possible D gene (5 bases). V gave up 3 bases and J gave up 6 bases, with 11 bases separating them. The CDR3 consists of 13 residues. Germline-derived CDR1 and CDR2 are DFQATT and SNEGSKA (reference sequence). DNA for the CDR3: TGCAGTGCTAGTTTGTCAGGGTCCGGGGAGCTGTTTTTT. This codes for CSASLSGSGELFF.

A word on this clonotype: This may arise from a read error, as a much more abundant clone is one base away. The chain couples TRBV7-6 to TRBJ2-5, with 7 bases identical to TRBD2. This CDR3 region has 16 residues. Germline V gene sequence: CDR1 SGHVS, CDR2 FNYEAQ. The V gene end was trimmed by 1 base and the J gene end by 5 bases; junction bases not matched to a gene: 10. The CDR3 DNA is TGTGCCAGCAGCTTAGTTGCAGCGATCGGGGGGGAGACCCAGTACTTC. As protein: CASSLVAAIGGETQYF.

This chain joins TRBV20-1 and TRBJ1-1; a weak D match, TRBD1 (5 bases). V was trimmed by 0 bases and J by 4 bases, leaving 12 bases between them. The germline gives CDR1 DFQATT, CDR2 SNEGSKA (reference sequence). The CDR3 is 14 residues long. CDR3: CSARDVRGGTEAFF. CDR3 in DNA: TGCAGTGCTAGAGATGTCCGGGGGGGCACTGAAGCTTTCTTT.

A few counts support this clonotype. V is TRBV9 and J is TRBJ2-1, with TRBD2 matching 15 bases. CDR3 length: 18 amino acids. V trimming: 3 bases; J trimming: 3 bases; junction bases outside the gene matches: 7. Germline CDR1 reads SGDLS; CDR2 reads YYNGEE. DNA of the CDR3: TGTGCCAGCAGCGAAGGACTAGCGGGGGGGAGGCTCTACAATGAGCAGTTCTTC. It is translated as CASSEGLAGGRLYNEQFF.